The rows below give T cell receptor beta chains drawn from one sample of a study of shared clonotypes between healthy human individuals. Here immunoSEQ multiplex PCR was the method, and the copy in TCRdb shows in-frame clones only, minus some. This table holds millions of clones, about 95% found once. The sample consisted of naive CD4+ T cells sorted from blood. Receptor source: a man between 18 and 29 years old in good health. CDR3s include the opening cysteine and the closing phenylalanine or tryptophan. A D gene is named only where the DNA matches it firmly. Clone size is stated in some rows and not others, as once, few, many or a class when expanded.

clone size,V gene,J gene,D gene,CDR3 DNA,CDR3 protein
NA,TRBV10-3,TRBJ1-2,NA,TGTGCCAACGCCGACACCACCTATGGCTACACCTTC,CANADTTYGYTF
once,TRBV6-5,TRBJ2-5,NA,TGTGCCAGCAGCGACGCCCGGGGGTACCAAGAGACCCAGTACTTC,CASSDARGYQETQYF
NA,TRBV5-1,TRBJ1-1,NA,TGCGCCAGCAGCTTATACGGGGTCATGAACACTGAAGCTTTCTTT,CASSLYGVMNTEAFF
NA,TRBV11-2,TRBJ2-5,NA,TGTGCCAGCAGCCTGAAAGCGGCCCAGTACTTC,CASSLKAAQYF
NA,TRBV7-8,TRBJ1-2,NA,TGTGCCAGCAGCTTGTGGGGGGCGGATGGCTACACCTTC,CASSLWGADGYTF
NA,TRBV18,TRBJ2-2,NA,TGTGCCAGCTCACCACGGGGACGGACAGCGAACACCGGGGAGCTGTTTTTT,CASSPRGRTANTGELFF
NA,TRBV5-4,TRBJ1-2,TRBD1,TGTGCCAGCAGCCCGGACAGGAGACTATATGGCTACACCTTC,CASSPDRRLYGYTF
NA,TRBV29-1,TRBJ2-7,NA,TGCAGCGTTCGGACAGTCTACGAGCAGTACTTC,CSVRTVYEQYF
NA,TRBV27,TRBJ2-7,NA,TGTGCCAGCAGTCCTCGGCCCTTCTACGAGCAGTACTTC,CASSPRPFYEQYF
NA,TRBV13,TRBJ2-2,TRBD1,TGTGCCAGCAGCATCGGACAGGTCACCGGGGAGCTGTTTTTT,CASSIGQVTGELFF
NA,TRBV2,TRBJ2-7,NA,TGTGCCAGCAGTGATCAGGGTGGGTCCTACGAGCAGTACTTC,CASSDQGGSYEQYF
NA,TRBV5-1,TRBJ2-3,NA,TGCGCCAGCAGCTTGGTAGATACGCAGTATTTT,CASSLVDTQYF
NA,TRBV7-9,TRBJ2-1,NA,TGTGCCAGCAGCTCACTAGCCGTCGGTTACAATGAGCAGTTCTTC,CASSSLAVGYNEQFF
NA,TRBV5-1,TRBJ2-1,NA,TGCGCCAGCAGCTTGGAAGGGCATGACTACAATGAGCAGTTCTTC,CASSLEGHDYNEQFF
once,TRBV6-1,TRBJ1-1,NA,TGTGCCAGCAGAGAGGCGGGGAACACTGAAGCTTTCTTT,CASREAGNTEAFF
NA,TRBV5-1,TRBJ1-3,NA,TGCGCCAGCAGCCTCGAGGGGGGACTCTCTGGAAACACCATATATTTT,CASSLEGGLSGNTIYF
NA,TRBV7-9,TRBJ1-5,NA,TGTGCCAGCAGCCTCCAGGGGCCTCAGCCCCAGCATTTT,CASSLQGPQPQHF
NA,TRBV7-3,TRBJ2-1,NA,TGTGCCAGCAGCGCTGACACGGCCTACAATGAGCAGTTCTTC,CASSADTAYNEQFF
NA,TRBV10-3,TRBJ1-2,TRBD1,TGTGCCACCGGGACAGGGGGATTCTATGGCTACACCTTC,CATGTGGFYGYTF
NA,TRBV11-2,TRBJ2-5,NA,TGTGCCAGCAGCTCATCGTACCAAGAGACCCAGTACTTC,CASSSSYQETQYF
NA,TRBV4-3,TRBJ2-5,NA,TGCGCCAGCAGCCAAGAAGGAGAGACCCAGTACTTC,CASSQEGETQYF
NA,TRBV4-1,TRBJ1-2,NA,TGCGCCAGCCCCCTTTGGGCTAACTATGGCTACACCTTC,CASPLWANYGYTF
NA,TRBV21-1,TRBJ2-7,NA,TGTGCCAGCAGTCCCTCTGGGAGGGGGGCCTACGAGCAGTACTTC,CASSPSGRGAYEQYF
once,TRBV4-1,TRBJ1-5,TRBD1,TGCGCCAGCAGCCAAGATTCCAGGGGGCCCGGGCATCAGCCCCAGCATTTT,CASSQDSRGPGHQPQHF
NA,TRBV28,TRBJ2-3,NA,TGTGCCAGCAGTCCACGGACTAAGTCTAGCACAGATACGCAGTATTTT,CASSPRTKSSTDTQYF
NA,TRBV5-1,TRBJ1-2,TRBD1,TGCGCCAGCAGCTTGTCCTTCGCAGGGGGCTATGGCTACACCTTC,CASSLSFAGGYGYTF
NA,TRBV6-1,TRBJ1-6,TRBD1,TGTGCCAGCAGGGAAGGGGACAGCGCTAATTCACCCCTCCACTTT,CASREGDSANSPLHF
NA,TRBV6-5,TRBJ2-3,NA,TGTGCCAGCAGTCGCCCGGAGGGTTATACGCAGTATTTT,CASSRPEGYTQYF
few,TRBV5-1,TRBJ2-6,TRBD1,TGCGCCAGCAGCTTGGCCTCCGGGACAGGTAGCTCTGGGGCCAACGTCCTGACTTTC,CASSLASGTGSSGANVLTF
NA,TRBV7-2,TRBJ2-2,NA,TGTGCCAGCAGCAAAAGACAGAACACCGGGGAGCTGTTTTTT,CASSKRQNTGELFF
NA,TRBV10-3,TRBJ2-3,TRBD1,TGTGCCATCAGTGAGGGGCAGGGGGCTACGACAGATACGCAGTATTTT,CAISEGQGATTDTQYF
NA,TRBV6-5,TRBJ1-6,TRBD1,TGTGCCAGCAGTTACTTCGGACAGGGTAATTCACCCCTCCACTTT,CASSYFGQGNSPLHF
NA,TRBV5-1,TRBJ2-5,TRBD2,TGCGCCAGCAGCTCCTATCCACGAGGGGTTGCGGGAGGAGAGACCCAGTACTTC,CASSSYPRGVAGGETQYF
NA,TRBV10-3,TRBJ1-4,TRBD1,TGTGCCATCAGTGCAACCGGGACAGAGGAAAAACTGTTTTTT,CAISATGTEEKLFF
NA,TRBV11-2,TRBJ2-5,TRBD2,TGTGCCAGCACCCCCCGGGAGGGGGGGCGGGAGACCCAGTACTTC,CASTPREGGRETQYF
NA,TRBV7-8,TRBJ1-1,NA,TGTGCCAGCACCCTGCGGGAGGTGAACACTGAAGCTTTCTTT,CASTLREVNTEAFF
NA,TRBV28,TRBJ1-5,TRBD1,TGTGCCAGCACCGCTTTTGGACAGGGGGTAAATCAGCCCCAGCATTTT,CASTAFGQGVNQPQHF
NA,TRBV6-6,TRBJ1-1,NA,TGTGCCAGCAGTCCCCGAGGGGTCGCGAACACTGAAGCTTTCTTT,CASSPRGVANTEAFF
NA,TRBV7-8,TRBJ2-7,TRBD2,TGTGCCAGCAGCCTCGGACTAGCGGGAACCCTGGGGGAGCAGTACTTC,CASSLGLAGTLGEQYF
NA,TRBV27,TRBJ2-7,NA,TGTGCCAGCAGTATCTCCCCTAGATTGGCCTACGAGCAGTACTTC,CASSISPRLAYEQYF
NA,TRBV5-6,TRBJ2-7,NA,TGTGCCAGCAGCCGATCTAGGGGGGGATCCTACGAGCAGTACTTC,CASSRSRGGSYEQYF
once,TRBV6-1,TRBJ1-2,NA,TGTGCCAGCACCTCGGGACTCATAAACTATGGCTACACCTTC,CASTSGLINYGYTF
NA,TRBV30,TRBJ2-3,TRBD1,TGTGCCTTTTCGAGAGAGGGGGCAGGAGCAGATACGCAGTATTTT,CAFSREGAGADTQYF
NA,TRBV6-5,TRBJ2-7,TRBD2,TGTGCCAGCAGTTACTCTACTAGCGGGGGCTACGAGCAGTACTTC,CASSYSTSGGYEQYF
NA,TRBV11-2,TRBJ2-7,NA,TGTGCCAGCAGCCCCACCATATCAAAAGCCTACGAGCAGTACTTC,CASSPTISKAYEQYF
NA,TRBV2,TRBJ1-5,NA,TGTGCCAGCAGTAAAGGAGAGGGTTATCAGCCCCAGCATTTT,CASSKGEGYQPQHF
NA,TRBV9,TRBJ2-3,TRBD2,TGTGCCAGCGGTCGAGCGGGGCCACCAGATACGCAGTATTTT,CASGRAGPPDTQYF
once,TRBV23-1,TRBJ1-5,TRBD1,TGCGCCAGCAGTCGTTTGGACAGGGCCCAGCCCCAGCATTTT,CASSRLDRAQPQHF
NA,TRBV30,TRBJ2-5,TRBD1,TGTGCCTGGAGCGGGGACAGAGAGACCCAGTACTTC,CAWSGDRETQYF
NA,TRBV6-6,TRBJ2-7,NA,TGTGCCAGCAGTCCTACAGTAAACTACGAGCAGTACTTC,CASSPTVNYEQYF
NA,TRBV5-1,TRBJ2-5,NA,TGCGCCAGCAGCTCCCACCCAGGACAAGAGACCCAGTACTTC,CASSSHPGQETQYF
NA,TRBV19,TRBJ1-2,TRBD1,TGTGCCAGTAGTATCGACAGGGGCTATGGCTACACCTTC,CASSIDRGYGYTF
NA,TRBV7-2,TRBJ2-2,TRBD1,TGTGCCAGCAGCCTGGACAGGATCACCGGGGAGCTGTTTTTT,CASSLDRITGELFF
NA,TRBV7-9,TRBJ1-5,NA,TGTGCCAGCAGCTTAGGTGTAGGGGGCAATCAGCCCCAGCATTTT,CASSLGVGGNQPQHF